This is a list of T cell receptor beta chains from one sample in a study of blood T cell repertoires in COVID-19. Profiled with immunoSEQ multiplex PCR; TCRdb holds only in-frame clones, not every one. The table lists roughly 80,000 clones, around 83% of them singletons. The specimen sequenced was peripheral blood. These TCRs come from a human donor in a cohort sampled during active COVID-19. Each CDR3 is given with its conserved first and last residue. The D gene is left open where the match is weak. The size entry is marked missing in some rows and otherwise reads once, few, many or a size class.

J gene: TRBJ1-5; clone size: -; V gene: TRBV12-3/TRBV12-4; D gene: -; CDR3 DNA: TGTGCCAGCAGTCCCAGAAACAATCAGCCCCAGCATTTT; CDR3 protein: CASSPRNNQPQHF
J gene: TRBJ2-2; clone size: -; V gene: TRBV6-1; D gene: -; CDR3 DNA: TGTGCCAGCAGTGGGCAGCGGGTTGCGAACACCGGGGAGCTGTTTTTT; CDR3 protein: CASSGQRVANTGELFF
J gene: TRBJ2-1; clone size: -; V gene: TRBV7-3; D gene: -; CDR3 DNA: TGTGCCAGCAGCTTAACGTTGAGCGGCTCCTACAATGAGCAGTTCTTC; CDR3 protein: CASSLTLSGSYNEQFF
J gene: TRBJ1-4; clone size: -; V gene: TRBV30; D gene: -; CDR3 DNA: TGTGCCTGGAGTCTGGGCCCGGCGGGGGAAAAACTGTTTTTT; CDR3 protein: CAWSLGPAGEKLFF
J gene: TRBJ2-3; clone size: -; V gene: TRBV6-2/TRBV6-3; D gene: TRBD2; CDR3 DNA: TGTGCCAGCAGTTATACCGGGGGGGGGCCGTCAGATACGCAGTATTTT; CDR3 protein: CASSYTGGGPSDTQYF
J gene: TRBJ2-3; clone size: -; V gene: TRBV12-3/TRBV12-4; D gene: TRBD1; CDR3 DNA: TGTGCCAGCGGCGACAGGGGGATAGATACGCAGTATTTT; CDR3 protein: CASGDRGIDTQYF
J gene: TRBJ1-3; clone size: -; V gene: TRBV9; D gene: -; CDR3 DNA: TGTGCCAGCAGCCCCCACCGAGGCCCTGGAAACACCATATATTTT; CDR3 protein: CASSPHRGPGNTIYF
J gene: TRBJ1-3; clone size: -; V gene: TRBV13; D gene: -; CDR3 DNA: TGTGCCAGCAGCTTGAACAGGGGAAACACCATATATTTT; CDR3 protein: CASSLNRGNTIYF
J gene: TRBJ1-5; clone size: -; V gene: TRBV28; D gene: -; CDR3 DNA: TGTGCCAGCAGTTTAGGCCTTCGGGGCGCGGGACAGCCCCAGCATTTT; CDR3 protein: CASSLGLRGAGQPQHF
J gene: TRBJ2-1; clone size: -; V gene: TRBV5-1; D gene: -; CDR3 DNA: TGCGCCAGCAGCTTGGGGACTAACACCAATGAGCAGTTCTTC; CDR3 protein: CASSLGTNTNEQFF
J gene: TRBJ2-7; clone size: -; V gene: TRBV30; D gene: -; CDR3 DNA: TGTGCCTTCCAGGGGCCGGGGTCCCTCTCCTACGAGCAGTACTTC; CDR3 protein: CAFQGPGSLSYEQYF
J gene: TRBJ2-7; clone size: once; V gene: TRBV13; D gene: TRBD1; CDR3 DNA: TGTGCCAGCAGGTTCCGGGACAGGGCCTACGAGCAGTACTTC; CDR3 protein: CASRFRDRAYEQYF
J gene: TRBJ1-4; clone size: once; V gene: TRBV11-3; D gene: -; CDR3 DNA: TGTGCCAGCAGCCCCCGGGGGGGCGAGGCTAATGAAAAACTGTTTTTT; CDR3 protein: CASSPRGGEANEKLFF
J gene: TRBJ1-6; clone size: -; V gene: TRBV2; D gene: -; CDR3 DNA: TGTGCCAGCAGTGAAACGGGACTGCCTAATTCACCCCTCCACTTT; CDR3 protein: CASSETGLPNSPLHF
J gene: TRBJ1-1; clone size: -; V gene: TRBV3-1/TRBV3-2; D gene: -; CDR3 DNA: TGTGCCAGCAGCCAAGGGGGGGTGGTAGCTTTCTTT; CDR3 protein: CASSQGGVVAFF
J gene: TRBJ2-2; clone size: -; V gene: TRBV9; D gene: TRBD1; CDR3 DNA: TGTGCCAGCAGCGTAGTAAAGACAGGGGTTGGGCCCGGGGAGCTGTTTTTT; CDR3 protein: CASSVVKTGVGPGELFF
J gene: TRBJ1-5; clone size: -; V gene: TRBV9; D gene: TRBD1; CDR3 DNA: TGTGCCAGCAGCGGACAGGGAAGCAATCAGCCCCAGCATTTT; CDR3 protein: CASSGQGSNQPQHF
J gene: TRBJ1-6; clone size: -; V gene: TRBV2; D gene: -; CDR3 DNA: TGTGCCAGCAGTGGGGCCCTCGGAATGAGCTCCTATAATTCACCCCTCCACTTT; CDR3 protein: CASSGALGMSSYNSPLHF